Listed below are T cell receptor beta chains from one sample, sequenced in a study of patients and donors after allogeneic stem cell transplantation. TCRdb re-analysed the RT-PCR reads in MiXCR, keeping a single row per CDR3 protein. This table has over 350,000 distinct CDR3 sequences, roughly 17% appearing once. Sequencing was done on a sample of blood, either unsorted or a sorted T cell fraction (not recorded which). These receptors originate from a human donor who was either an allogeneic HSCT recipient or a stem cell or donor lymphocyte infusion donor (not recorded which). It is not recorded whose cells these are; they may come from a transplant donor. The CDR3 runs from the conserved cysteine through the conserved F or W. D genes are given only for firm matches. Size is omitted from some rows. Given values are once, few, many or a class for expanded clones.

D: TRBD1
V: TRBV6-5
size: -
J: TRBJ1-1
DNA: TGTGCCAGCAGTTACTCGGCTGGACAGGGCGGCACTGAAGCTTTCTTT
CDR3: CASSYSAGQGGTEAFF

D: TRBD2
V: TRBV12-3/TRBV12-4
size: -
J: TRBJ2-5
DNA: TGTGCCAGCATGTGGCGGGAGGGGGAGACCCAGTACTTC
CDR3: CASMWREGETQYF

D: TRBD2
V: TRBV4-3
size: few
J: TRBJ2-2
DNA: TGCGCCAGCAGCCAGGGGACTAGCGGGGGGGCCGGGGAGCTGTTTTTT
CDR3: CASSQGTSGGAGELFF

D: -
V: TRBV3-1
size: -
J: TRBJ2-7
DNA: TGTGCCAGCAGCCAAGTCAGTAGGAGCTCCTACGAGCAGTACTTC
CDR3: CASSQVSRSSYEQYF

D: -
V: TRBV7-9
size: -
J: TRBJ2-3
DNA: TGTGCCAGTTCCAGAGATGTGGATACCCTTGGCACAGATACGCAGTATTTT
CDR3: CASSRDVDTLGTDTQYF

D: -
V: TRBV24-1
size: -
J: TRBJ2-1
DNA: TGTGCCACCAGTGACCTCGACGGTGGGTTCTACAATGAGCAGTTCTTC
CDR3: CATSDLDGGFYNEQFF

D: -
V: TRBV5-1
size: few
J: TRBJ2-7
DNA: TGCGCCAGCAGCTTGGCGGGTCCTAACGAGCAGTACTTC
CDR3: CASSLAGPNEQYF

D: -
V: TRBV12-3/TRBV12-4
size: many
J: TRBJ1-2
DNA: TGTGCCAGCACTACCGACAGAATTGAGGGCTACACCTTC
CDR3: CASTTDRIEGYTF

D: TRBD1
V: TRBV11-2
size: few
J: TRBJ2-1
DNA: TGTGCCAGCAGCTCCTACAGGGGGCAGGACAATGAGCAGTTCTTC
CDR3: CASSSYRGQDNEQFF

D: TRBD2
V: TRBV11-2
size: -
J: TRBJ2-3
DNA: TGTGCCAGCAGCTTAGGGGTCGGGAGGGGACTAGCGGGAGTAGCAGATACGCAGTATTTT
CDR3: CASSLGVGRGLAGVADTQYF

D: -
V: TRBV5-4
size: -
J: TRBJ2-3
DNA: TGTGCCAGCAGCTTGACTAGCTTTAGCACAGATACGCAGTATTTT
CDR3: CASSLTSFSTDTQYF

D: -
V: TRBV5-1
size: many
J: TRBJ2-1
DNA: TGCGCCAGCAGCTTCGTAGGAGAGGGAAGGAAGGACAATGAGCAGTTCTTC
CDR3: CASSFVGEGRKDNEQFF

D: -
V: TRBV12-3/TRBV12-4
size: many
J: TRBJ2-2
DNA: TGTGCCAGCAGTTTATTCAGATCGAACACCGGGGAGCTGTTTTTT
CDR3: CASSLFRSNTGELFF

D: -
V: TRBV30
size: few
J: TRBJ2-5
DNA: TGTGCCTGGAGAGTCAGGGCTGTGGAGACCCAGTACTTC
CDR3: CAWRVRAVETQYF

D: -
V: TRBV7-2
size: few
J: TRBJ1-2
DNA: TGTGCCAGCAGCCCTGCAGGGGCCCTCTCTAACTATGGCTACACCTTC
CDR3: CASSPAGALSNYGYTF

D: -
V: TRBV2
size: -
J: TRBJ1-2
DNA: TGTGCCAGCAGGGAGACAGGATCTAACTATGGCTACACCTTC
CDR3: CASRETGSNYGYTF

D: -
V: TRBV30
size: -
J: TRBJ2-7
DNA: TGTGCCTGGAGTTCCACTTACGAGCAGTACTTC
CDR3: CAWSSTYEQYF

D: TRBD1
V: TRBV27
size: -
J: TRBJ2-5
DNA: TGTGCCAGCAGTTTAAATGGACAGGGGAGGGAGACCCAGTACTTC
CDR3: CASSLNGQGRETQYF

D: -
V: TRBV11-2
size: -
J: TRBJ1-2
DNA: TGTGCCAGCAGCTCCCTACACGGGAGGGATGGCTACACCTTC
CDR3: CASSSLHGRDGYTF

D: -
V: TRBV20-1
size: few
J: TRBJ2-7
DNA: TGCAGTGCTACCTACCTATCCTACGAGCAGTACTTC
CDR3: CSATYLSYEQYF

D: -
V: TRBV6-1
size: many
J: TRBJ2-7
DNA: TGTGCCAGCAGTCCCGGAATCTCCTACGAGCAGTACTTC
CDR3: CASSPGISYEQYF

D: -
V: TRBV5-5
size: -
J: TRBJ2-5
DNA: TGTGCCAGCAGCTTAGGCAGAAGTATTGGGTCGACCCAGTACTTC
CDR3: CASSLGRSIGSTQYF

D: -
V: TRBV10-3
size: many
J: TRBJ2-6
DNA: TGTGCCTTAGGGGGGGCGTTCGGGGCCAACGTCCTGACTTTC
CDR3: CALGGAFGANVLTF

D: TRBD2
V: TRBV12-3/TRBV12-4
size: few
J: TRBJ2-1
DNA: TGTGCCAGCAGTTTGGGCGGGAGGAACTACAATGAGCAGTTCTTC
CDR3: CASSLGGRNYNEQFF

D: TRBD1
V: TRBV5-1
size: -
J: TRBJ1-2
DNA: TGCGCCAGCAGCTCAGCAGGGGGGACCTATGGCTACACCTTC
CDR3: CASSSAGGTYGYTF

D: -
V: TRBV6-6
size: few
J: TRBJ2-1
DNA: TGTGCCAGCAGTTACGGGCGGGGCTCTGAGCAGTTCTTC
CDR3: CASSYGRGSEQFF

D: -
V: TRBV11-1
size: -
J: TRBJ2-5
DNA: TGTGCCAGCAGCTTAGAGGACGAGACCCAGTACTTC
CDR3: CASSLEDETQYF

D: -
V: TRBV20-1
size: -
J: TRBJ2-5
DNA: TGCAGTGCTGTAAAAGAGACCCAGTACTTC
CDR3: CSAVKETQYF

D: TRBD2
V: TRBV19
size: few
J: TRBJ2-1
DNA: TGTGCCAGTAGTATCATTTCGACGGGACTAGCGGGAGGATTTGAGCAGTTCTTC
CDR3: CASSIISTGLAGGFEQFF

D: TRBD1
V: TRBV5-6
size: many
J: TRBJ1-4
DNA: TGTGCCAGCAGCTCCAGACAGGGGATGATTGAAAAACTGTTTTTT
CDR3: CASSSRQGMIEKLFF

D: -
V: TRBV5-1
size: -
J: TRBJ1-1
DNA: TGCGCCAGCCGACGCGCGTCCTCGAACACTGAAGCTTTCTTT
CDR3: CASRRASSNTEAFF

D: -
V: TRBV6-5
size: many
J: TRBJ2-5
DNA: TGTGCCAGCAGTTACTCGTGGATCAGTTTAGAGACCCAGTACTTC
CDR3: CASSYSWISLETQYF

D: TRBD1
V: TRBV30
size: -
J: TRBJ1-1
DNA: TGTGCCTGGAGTCCCGGGACAGATAACGCTTTCTTT
CDR3: CAWSPGTDNAFF

D: -
V: TRBV7-8
size: -
J: TRBJ2-7
DNA: TGTGCCAGCACTAGGGGCAGCCTCTACGAGCAGTACTTC
CDR3: CASTRGSLYEQYF

D: -
V: TRBV6-1
size: -
J: TRBJ1-1
DNA: TGTGCCAGCAGTACAGGGTCTAGGGCTGAAGCTTTCTTT
CDR3: CASSTGSRAEAFF

D: -
V: TRBV7-9
size: -
J: TRBJ1-6
DNA: TGTGCCAGCAGCCCGGGAGGAGCCTTCTCCTATAATTCACCCCTCCACTTT
CDR3: CASSPGGAFSYNSPLHF

D: -
V: TRBV19
size: -
J: TRBJ2-1
DNA: TGTGCCAGTAGTATAAATTCGGGTGAGCAGTTCTTC
CDR3: CASSINSGEQFF

D: -
V: TRBV6-2/TRBV6-3
size: -
J: TRBJ1-2
DNA: TGTGCCAGCAGAGACTCCGGGCCCTCTAACTATGGCTACACCTTC
CDR3: CASRDSGPSNYGYTF

D: TRBD1
V: TRBV6-5
size: many
J: TRBJ1-1
DNA: TGTGCCAGCAGTTACCATCGCCGCGGGACAGGGGTTACTGAAGCTTTCTTT
CDR3: CASSYHRRGTGVTEAFF

D: -
V: TRBV11-3
size: few
J: TRBJ2-5
DNA: TGTGCCAGCAGCTTAGTTCAGAACGGGGAGACCCAGTACTTC
CDR3: CASSLVQNGETQYF

D: -
V: TRBV10-3
size: -
J: TRBJ2-1
DNA: TGTGCCACCTATGAGGAGCAGTTCTTC
CDR3: CATYEEQFF

D: -
V: TRBV12-3/TRBV12-4
size: few
J: TRBJ1-1
DNA: TGTGCCAGCAGTGAGGTAGGGGGGAGCACTGAAGCTTTCTTT
CDR3: CASSEVGGSTEAFF

D: -
V: TRBV2
size: -
J: TRBJ1-2
DNA: TGTGCCAGCAGTGATTTGTCGTGGGGGGCCTCTAACGATGGCTACACCTTC
CDR3: CASSDLSWGASNDGYTF